These T cell receptor beta chains were read from a single sample in a study of cytomegalovirus exposure and HLA in healthy donors. Produced via immunoSEQ multiplex PCR; TCRdb's table is partial and in-frame only. Among under 200,000 clones listed, 80% were seen once. Sequenced material: PBMCs. The receptor set was obtained from a male donor in good health and CMV-seronegative. The CDR3 runs from the conserved cysteine through the conserved F or W. Fields, in order: D gene, J gene, clone size, V gene, CDR3 protein, CDR3 DNA. D genes are given only for firm matches. Some rows mark clone size as missing; the rest say once, few, many or name a class of expanded clone.

. TRBJ2-6 . TRBV6-6 CASSYSPGSGANVLTF TGTGCCAGCAGTTACTCCCCAGGGTCTGGGGCCAACGTCCTGACTTTC
. TRBJ2-3 . TRBV10-3 CAITRSPYTDTQYF TGTGCCATCACGCGGTCGCCTTACACAGATACGCAGTATTTT
TRBD1 TRBJ1-6 . TRBV19 CASSSRTGDNSPLHF TGTGCCAGTAGTAGCCGGACAGGTGATAATTCACCCCTCCACTTT
TRBD2 TRBJ2-7 . TRBV5-4 CASSFFSGGPYEQYF TGTGCCAGCAGCTTTTTTAGCGGGGGCCCCTACGAGCAGTACTTC
. TRBJ2-6 . TRBV7-9 CASSPGGRANVLTF TGTGCCAGCAGCCCAGGAGGGAGGGCCAACGTCCTGACTTTC
. TRBJ1-5 . TRBV2 CASSFTVQPQHF TGTGCCAGCAGCTTTACAGTGCAGCCCCAGCATTTT
. TRBJ2-1 . TRBV5-4 CASSSKSGRAVEQFF TGTGCCAGCAGCTCGAAGTCGGGCAGGGCGGTTGAGCAGTTCTTC
. TRBJ2-5 . TRBV18 CASSPPGAYQETQYF TGTGCCAGCTCACCACCAGGGGCTTACCAAGAGACCCAGTACTTC
TRBD1 TRBJ2-1 . TRBV5-1 CASSLGTGHNEQFF TGCGCCAGCAGCTTGGGGACAGGGCACAATGAGCAGTTCTTC
TRBD2 TRBJ2-2 . TRBV5-1 CASSWGLAGANTGELFF TGCGCCAGCAGCTGGGGACTAGCGGGGGCGAACACCGGGGAGCTGTTTTTT
TRBD1 TRBJ2-7 once TRBV4-1 CASSRWTGSYYEQYF TGCGCCAGCAGCCGGTGGACAGGTAGCTACTACGAGCAGTACTTC
. TRBJ1-3 . TRBV10-3 CAISESGLSGNTIYF TGTGCCATCAGTGAGTCGGGACTCTCTGGAAACACCATATATTTT
TRBD1 TRBJ1-4 once TRBV19 CASTTTGAEKLFF TGTGCCAGTACCACGACAGGGGCAGAAAAACTGTTTTTT
TRBD1 TRBJ2-7 . TRBV4-2 CASSQDRGTGGPPYEQYF TGTGCCAGCAGCCAAGATAGGGGGACAGGGGGACCTCCCTACGAGCAGTACTTC
. TRBJ2-1 few TRBV7-9 CASSPPLRNEQFF TGTGCCAGCAGCCCCCCGCTGCGGAATGAGCAGTTCTTC
TRBD1 TRBJ1-2 . TRBV5-1 CASSLLQGTSGYTF TGCGCCAGCAGCCTACTACAGGGGACAAGTGGCTACACCTTC
. TRBJ1-5 . TRBV6-5 CASSPEPLAQPQHF TGTGCCAGCAGCCCAGAACCCCTCGCTCAGCCCCAGCATTTT
. TRBJ2-1 . TRBV18 CASSPIVARNEQFF TGTGCCAGTTCACCAATCGTGGCTCGCAATGAGCAGTTCTTC
TRBD2 TRBJ2-2 . TRBV9 CASSAGLAGIRGELFF TGTGCCAGCAGCGCCGGACTAGCGGGGATTAGGGGGGAGCTGTTTTTT
TRBD1 TRBJ2-7 . TRBV19 CASSITGGPSYEQYF TGTGCCAGTAGTATAACAGGGGGACCCTCCTACGAGCAGTACTTC
. TRBJ2-1 . TRBV6-5 CASNLTDEYNEQFF TGTGCCAGCAACCTGACAGACGAGTACAATGAGCAGTTCTTC
. TRBJ1-4 . TRBV11-2 CASSKGQGHEKLFF TGTGCCAGCAGCAAGGGACAAGGCCATGAAAAACTGTTTTTT
. TRBJ2-2 . TRBV19 CASTRQVLGELFF TGTGCCAGTACCAGACAGGTGCTCGGGGAGCTGTTTTTT
. TRBJ1-2 . TRBV5-8 CASSLASLVYTF TGTGCCAGCAGCTTGGCGTCTCTAGTCTACACCTTC
. TRBJ2-3 few TRBV12-2 CAGLASTDTQYF TGTGCAGGACTAGCGAGCACAGATACGCAGTATTTT
. TRBJ2-3 . TRBV5-5 CASSRARGWDTQYF TGTGCCAGCAGTAGGGCCAGGGGCTGGGATACGCAGTATTTT
. TRBJ1-6 . TRBV7-9 CASSDDTRGRSSPLHF TGTGCCAGCAGCGATGACACCAGGGGCAGATCCTCACCCCTCCACTTT
. TRBJ1-1 few TRBV27 CASSFLGRQADMNTEAFF TGTGCCAGCAGTTTTCTGGGGCGACAGGCCGATATGAACACTGAAGCTTTCTTT
TRBD1 TRBJ1-2 . TRBV29-1 CSAGGFNYGYTF TGCAGCGCAGGGGGCTTTAACTATGGCTACACCTTC
. TRBJ1-4 . TRBV6-5 CASSLGQGIGEKLFF TGTGCCAGCAGCTTGGGTCAGGGGATCGGTGAAAAACTGTTTTTT